This is a list of T cell receptor beta chains from one sample in a study of human T cells and chemical hapten exposure. From the RACE reads, TCRdb called clonotypes with MiXCR, one entry per CDR3 protein. The data contain some 65,000 distinct CDR3 sequences, about 6.5% of them singletons. Material: whole blood. The receptors shown here come from a female donor in good health. Some clones in this sample may be carry-over from other donors' samples. Both conserved end residues are part of each CDR3. The D gene is left open where the match is weak. For some rows the clone size is stated as once, few or many, or as a class when expanded; others skip it.

j_gene: TRBJ2-1
v_gene: TRBV4-3
d_gene: TRBD1
abundance: NA
CDR3aa: CASSQQGVPPYNEQFF
CDR3nt: TGCGCCAGCAGCCAACAGGGGGTCCCCCCTTACAATGAGCAGTTCTTC

j_gene: TRBJ2-5
v_gene: TRBV5-1
d_gene: NA
abundance: NA
CDR3aa: CASSLAPGYQETQYF
CDR3nt: TGCGCCAGCAGCTTGGCTCCAGGGTACCAAGAGACCCAGTACTTC

j_gene: TRBJ2-3
v_gene: TRBV29-1
d_gene: NA
abundance: NA
CDR3aa: CSVEGPFSTDTQYF
CDR3nt: TGCAGCGTTGAAGGCCCCTTTAGCACAGATACGCAGTATTTT

j_gene: TRBJ2-7
v_gene: TRBV6-1
d_gene: NA
abundance: many
CDR3aa: CASSEAHPYEQYF
CDR3nt: TGTGCCAGCAGTGAAGCGCACCCCTACGAGCAGTACTTC

j_gene: TRBJ2-7
v_gene: TRBV29-1
d_gene: NA
abundance: NA
CDR3aa: CSVEDRKQGRYEQYF
CDR3nt: TGCAGCGTTGAAGATCGTAAACAGGGACGCTACGAGCAGTACTTC

j_gene: TRBJ2-7
v_gene: TRBV4-3
d_gene: NA
abundance: few
CDR3aa: CASSQDDGGYEQYF
CDR3nt: TGCGCCAGCAGCCAAGATGACGGAGGCTACGAGCAGTACTTC

j_gene: TRBJ2-2
v_gene: TRBV10-3
d_gene: TRBD1
abundance: NA
CDR3aa: CAIKSLDRGTGELFF
CDR3nt: TGTGCCATCAAGTCCTTGGACAGGGGCACCGGGGAGCTGTTTTTT

j_gene: TRBJ2-7
v_gene: TRBV28
d_gene: TRBD2
abundance: few
CDR3aa: CASAHGGASGHEQYF
CDR3nt: TGTGCCAGCGCCCACGGGGGGGCTTCGGGTCACGAGCAGTACTTC

j_gene: TRBJ2-7
v_gene: TRBV5-1
d_gene: TRBD1
abundance: many
CDR3aa: CASSLAPGTGDEQYF
CDR3nt: TGCGCCAGCAGCTTGGCCCCCGGGACAGGGGACGAGCAGTACTTC

j_gene: TRBJ1-5
v_gene: TRBV20-1
d_gene: NA
abundance: NA
CDR3aa: CSASTYGPRSGQPQHF
CDR3nt: TGCAGTGCTAGTACCTATGGGCCCCGGTCGGGTCAGCCCCAGCATTTT

j_gene: TRBJ2-1
v_gene: TRBV6-5
d_gene: TRBD1
abundance: few
CDR3aa: CASRRDRDSYNEQFF
CDR3nt: TGTGCCAGCAGAAGGGACAGGGACTCCTACAATGAGCAGTTCTTC

j_gene: TRBJ2-3
v_gene: TRBV29-1
d_gene: NA
abundance: NA
CDR3aa: CSVGAENTDTQYF
CDR3nt: TGCAGCGTTGGGGCAGAGAACACAGATACGCAGTATTTT

j_gene: TRBJ2-1
v_gene: TRBV27
d_gene: NA
abundance: many
CDR3aa: CASRKTGGAREQFF
CDR3nt: TGTGCCAGCAGGAAGACGGGTGGAGCCCGGGAGCAGTTCTTC

j_gene: TRBJ2-1
v_gene: TRBV30
d_gene: NA
abundance: NA
CDR3aa: CAWSVGGRLLNEQFF
CDR3nt: TGTGCCTGGAGTGTAGGGGGGAGACTACTCAATGAGCAGTTCTTC

j_gene: TRBJ2-7
v_gene: TRBV5-5
d_gene: NA
abundance: few
CDR3aa: CASSFSDGPYEQYF
CDR3nt: TGTGCCAGCAGTTTCTCGGACGGACCCTACGAGCAGTACTTC

j_gene: TRBJ2-7
v_gene: TRBV6-2/TRBV6-3
d_gene: NA
abundance: many
CDR3aa: CASSYGGNEQYF
CDR3nt: TGTGCCAGCAGTTACGGGGGTAACGAGCAGTACTTC

j_gene: TRBJ2-7
v_gene: TRBV11-2
d_gene: NA
abundance: NA
CDR3aa: CASSLFRGEQYF
CDR3nt: TGTGCCAGCAGCTTATTTAGGGGAGAGCAGTACTTC

j_gene: TRBJ2-3
v_gene: TRBV27
d_gene: NA
abundance: NA
CDR3aa: CASSSASLGSTDTQYF
CDR3nt: TGTGCCAGCAGTTCTGCGTCGCTGGGCAGCACAGATACGCAGTATTTT

j_gene: TRBJ2-3
v_gene: TRBV6-2/TRBV6-3
d_gene: NA
abundance: many
CDR3aa: CASSYDSTSTDTQYF
CDR3nt: TGTGCCAGCAGTTACGACAGTACTAGCACAGATACGCAGTATTTT

j_gene: TRBJ2-4
v_gene: TRBV20-1
d_gene: TRBD2
abundance: NA
CDR3aa: CSARAGTSGTGGF
CDR3nt: TGCAGTGCTAGAGCCGGGACTAGCGGGACCGGGGGCTTC

j_gene: TRBJ2-1
v_gene: TRBV7-6
d_gene: TRBD2
abundance: NA
CDR3aa: CASSLAQGLANNEQFF
CDR3nt: TGTGCCAGCAGCTTAGCGCAAGGACTAGCAAACAATGAGCAGTTCTTC

j_gene: TRBJ2-2
v_gene: TRBV9
d_gene: NA
abundance: many
CDR3aa: CASSPYTGELFF
CDR3nt: TGTGCCAGCAGCCCATACACCGGGGAGCTGTTTTTT

j_gene: TRBJ1-4
v_gene: TRBV5-5
d_gene: NA
abundance: NA
CDR3aa: CASRRGQTSNEKLFF
CDR3nt: TGTGCCAGCAGAAGAGGACAGACCTCTAATGAAAAACTGTTTTTT

j_gene: TRBJ2-6
v_gene: TRBV4-3
d_gene: TRBD2
abundance: many
CDR3aa: CASSLHLGLTSGPSGANVLTF
CDR3nt: TGCGCCAGCAGCCTCCACCTCGGTCTGACTAGCGGGCCCTCTGGGGCCAACGTCCTGACTTTC

j_gene: TRBJ2-7
v_gene: TRBV5-6
d_gene: NA
abundance: NA
CDR3aa: CASSLRVGFPGEQYF
CDR3nt: TGTGCCAGCAGCTTGCGTGTGGGGTTTCCGGGCGAGCAGTACTTC

j_gene: TRBJ2-3
v_gene: TRBV5-4
d_gene: TRBD2
abundance: many
CDR3aa: CASSLALAGSGDTQYF
CDR3nt: TGTGCCAGCAGCTTGGCGCTAGCGGGATCAGGAGATACGCAGTATTTT

j_gene: TRBJ2-3
v_gene: TRBV29-1
d_gene: NA
abundance: NA
CDR3aa: CSVELADTQYF
CDR3nt: TGCAGCGTTGAACTAGCAGATACGCAGTATTTT

j_gene: TRBJ2-1
v_gene: TRBV10-2
d_gene: NA
abundance: few
CDR3aa: CASSKSSYNEQFF
CDR3nt: TGCGCCAGCAGCAAGAGCTCCTACAATGAGCAGTTCTTC

j_gene: TRBJ1-5
v_gene: TRBV12-3/TRBV12-4
d_gene: TRBD1
abundance: few
CDR3aa: CASSWDRVSNQPQHF
CDR3nt: TGTGCCAGCAGCTGGGACAGGGTGAGCAATCAGCCCCAGCATTTT

j_gene: TRBJ1-2
v_gene: TRBV20-1
d_gene: NA
abundance: NA
CDR3aa: CSAPKGSGPVYGYTF
CDR3nt: TGCAGTGCCCCAAAGGGGAGCGGCCCGGTCTATGGCTACACCTTC

j_gene: TRBJ1-5
v_gene: TRBV5-1
d_gene: NA
abundance: few
CDR3aa: CASSLAAGTNQPQHF
CDR3nt: TGCGCCAGCAGCTTGGCCGCAGGGACCAATCAGCCCCAGCATTTT

j_gene: TRBJ1-2
v_gene: TRBV29-1
d_gene: NA
abundance: many
CDR3aa: CSVEGGDNYGYTF
CDR3nt: TGCAGCGTTGAGGGGGGAGATAACTATGGCTACACCTTC

j_gene: TRBJ1-1
v_gene: TRBV5-1
d_gene: NA
abundance: many
CDR3aa: CASSPRGDPEAFF
CDR3nt: TGCGCCAGCAGCCCCCGCGGGGACCCTGAAGCTTTCTTT

j_gene: TRBJ2-3
v_gene: TRBV14
d_gene: TRBD2
abundance: many
CDR3aa: CASSQDGTSANTQYF
CDR3nt: TGTGCCAGCAGCCAAGATGGGACTAGCGCGAATACGCAGTATTTT